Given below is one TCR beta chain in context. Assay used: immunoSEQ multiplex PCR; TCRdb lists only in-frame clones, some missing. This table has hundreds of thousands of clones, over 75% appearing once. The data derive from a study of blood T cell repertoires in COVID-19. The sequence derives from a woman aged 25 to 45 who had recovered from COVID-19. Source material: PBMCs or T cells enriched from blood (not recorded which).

The CDR3 reads CASSVASGIGTGELFF. CDR3 in DNA: TGTGCCAGCAGCGTAGCTAGCGGGATTGGAACCGGGGAGCTGTTTTTT. The chain joins TRBV9 to TRBJ2-2; the match to TRBD2 covers 9 bases. CDR3 size: 16 residues. Germline values: CDR1 SGDLS, CDR2 YYNGEE. Unmatched junction bases numbered 5, after V lost 0 bases and J lost 5 bases.